Below, 7 T cell receptor beta chains from the same sample are listed, as sequenced in a study of blood T cell repertoires in COVID-19. Profiled with immunoSEQ multiplex PCR; TCRdb holds only in-frame clones, not every one. Here the sample spans roughly 220,000 clones, about 90% being singletons. Sample: PBMCs or T cells enriched from blood (not recorded which). The receptors derive from a woman between 45 and 60 years old with acute COVID-19.

J is TRBJ2-1 and V is TRBV27, with 10 nucleotides matching TRBD2. After removal of 6 bases from V and 8 bases from J, the junction contained 7 bases not matched to a gene. Germline-derived CDR1 and CDR2 are MNHEY and SMNVEV (reference sequence). CDR3 length equals 14 residues. The CDR3 reads CASRVSGGIHEQFF. In DNA form, the CDR3 reads TGTGCCAGCAGGGTTAGCGGGGGGATCCATGAGCAGTTCTTC.

This rearrangement joins TRBV5-1 to TRBJ2-1; TRBD1 matches 9 bases. The CDR3 is made up of 15 amino acids. After removal of 3 bases from V and 0 bases from J, the junction contained 1 base not matched to a gene. Germline loops: CDR1 SGHRS, CDR2 YFSETQ. CDR3 DNA: TGCGCCAGCAGCTGGGACAGGGCCTCCTACAATGAGCAGTTCTTC. Protein sequence: CASSWDRASYNEQFF.

This clone has just one count. The DNA for the CDR3 is TGCGCCAGCCGAATAACAGGGTCTGGTATGAACACTGAAGCTTTCTTT. Translation gives CASRITGSGMNTEAFF. The rearrangement uses TRBV5-1 and TRBJ1-1; D is possibly TRBD1 (6 bases). The CDR3 spans 16 residues. Germline CDR1 SGHRS, CDR2 YFSETQ. V lost 7 bases and J 0 bases, leaving 19 bases between the germline ends.

CDR3 coding DNA: TGTGCCAGCAGCTTAGCGTGGACAGCTAGCACAGATACGCAGTATTTT. This translates into CASSLAWTASTDTQYF. V and J are TRBV7-8 and TRBJ2-3; maybe TRBD1 (6 bases). Per germline, CDR1 SGHVS and CDR2 FQNEAQ. V lost 0 bases to trimming and J lost 0 bases, with 10 bases between them. The CDR3 totals 16 residues.

Here the CDR3 reads CASSLSVAGGPGELFF. The CDR3 nucleotides read TGTGCCAGCAGCTTATCAGTAGCGGGAGGCCCCGGGGAGCTGTTTTTT. This rearrangement joins TRBV7-3 to TRBJ2-2; 10 bases are shared with TRBD2. The J segment lost 6 bases and the V segment lost 2 bases, leaving 6 bases of the junction unmatched. CDR1 and CDR2 from the germline V gene are SGHTA and FQGTGA. CDR3 size: 16 residues.

The chain uses TRBV11-3 and TRBJ2-2; perhaps TRBD2 as D (6 bases). CDR3 length: 15 amino acids. V was pared by 8 bases and J by 6 bases, with 19 bases between. CDR1 and CDR2 (germline): SGHNT, YENEEA. The CDR3 here is CASRDAGSNPGELFF. The CDR3 DNA sequence: TGTGCCAGCCGGGATGCGGGGAGTAACCCCGGGGAGCTGTTTTTT.

The chain couples TRBV7-9 to TRBJ2-1; TRBD2 agrees at 10 bases. The CDR3 extends over 13 amino acids. Losses at the gene ends were 5 bases for V and 15 bases for J; bases not matched to a gene: 10. Germline V gene data show CDR1 as SEHNR and CDR2 as FQNEAQ (reference sequence). CDR3 residues: CASSPGVAGGPFF. CDR3 DNA: TGTGCCAGCAGCCCAGGAGTAGCGGGAGGCCCGTTCTTC.